The 27 T cell receptor beta chains listed next were all sequenced from one sample in a study of response to subunit inactivated influenza vaccine (dated by TCRdb to about 2018). Read against the paper, the sample's time point label means: 45 days after influenza vaccine administration. Library construction relied on RT-PCR. TCRdb records Illumina HiSeq 2500 as the sequencer. TCRdb trimmed public reads at Q25 via fastp, called clones via MiXCR and kept in-frame beta chains. Each entry is one CDR3 protein sequence, shown with its most common DNA and genes. Recorded for this sample are 430,000 or so distinct CDR3 sequences; 9.5% to 13% of them occurred a single time. The top ten clonotypes cover about an eighth of the sample. Sequenced material: PBMCs from blood, taken about 40 days after vaccination. These TCRs come from a man aged 45-65 years who received an inactivated influenza vaccine. Donor details come from another sample of the same person, matched by shared clones.

This clonotype was found many times. V is TRBV12-3 or TRBV12-4 and J is TRBJ1-2, with a weak D call TRBD1 (6 bases). V dropped 5 bases and J dropped 3 bases, with 16 bases sitting between them. This CDR3 region has 15 residues. The CDR3 sequence is CASSRDTNPDYGYTF. The CDR3 DNA reads as TGTGCCAGCAGTCGGGACACCAATCCGGACTATGGCTACACCTTC.

There are a few counts of this clonotype. This chain uses TRBV27 with TRBJ2-1; D possibly corresponds to TRBD1 (5 bases). CDR1 MNHEY and CDR2 SMNVEV come from the germline V gene (reference sequence). V lost 3 bases to trimming and J lost 6 bases, with 12 bases between them. The CDR3 consists of 14 residues. CDR3 bases: TGTGCCAGCAGTTTCCCCGGCAGGGTCAATGAGCAGTTCTTC. This gives the protein CASSFPGRVNEQFF.

This clonotype showed up just a few times. CDR3 region: CASSSSRGANTGELFF. CDR3 coding DNA: TGTGCCAGCAGTTCATCCCGGGGAGCCAACACCGGGGAGCTGTTTTTT. The rearrangement links TRBV6-5 to TRBJ2-2; D possibly corresponds to TRBD2 (5 bases). Trimming pared 4 bases from V and 2 bases from J, leaving 14 bases between. This CDR3 is built from 16 residues. The germline V gene has CDR1 MNHEY and CDR2 SVGAGI.

This clonotype came up many times. The gene calls are TRBV28 and TRBJ2-1; a weak D match, TRBD1 (5 bases). The germline V gene encodes CDR1 MDHEN and CDR2 SYDVKM. The CDR3 contains 15 residues. V dropped 2 bases and J dropped 0 bases, with 8 bases sitting between them. CDR3 amino acids: CASSLAGHSYNEQFF. The CDR3 DNA reads as TGTGCCAGCAGTTTAGCAGGGCACTCCTACAATGAGCAGTTCTTC.

The chain couples TRBV27 to TRBJ2-1; 8 bases are a match to TRBD2. Germline loops: CDR1 MNHEY, CDR2 SMNVEV (reference sequence). Germline trimming cut 6 bases from V and 8 bases from J; bases unmatched to any gene: 12. CDR3 length: 15 residues. CDR3 region: CASSTAGGRVDEQFF. CDR3 DNA: TGTGCCAGCAGCACGGCGGGAGGTCGAGTTGATGAGCAGTTCTTC.

The V gene is TRBV24-1, the J gene TRBJ2-7; the D is unclear. CDR1 and CDR2 from the germline V gene are KGHDR and SFDVKD. V dropped 8 bases and J dropped 7 bases, with 11 bases sitting between them. The CDR3 loop spans 11 amino acids. CDR3 bases: TGTGCCACCACTCGTATGCGGGAGCAGTACTTC. Its translation: CATTRMREQYF.

The chain is built from TRBV20-1 and TRBJ2-1; 11 bases fit TRBD2. Germline CDR1 DFQATT, CDR2 SNEGSKA (reference sequence). The length of the CDR3 is 16 residues. The junction had 5 bases not matched to a gene; V was cut back by 2 bases and J by 2 bases. The CDR3 DNA follows: TGCAGTGCTAGATTCTTAGCGGGAGGGGCCTACAATGAGCAGTTCTTC. This encodes CSARFLAGGAYNEQFF.

This clonotype was seen repeatedly, ten times or more. This rearrangement joins TRBV2 to TRBJ1-1; possible D gene TRBD1, 5 bases. V lost 6 bases, J lost 2 bases, and 10 bases lay in between. Germline lookup yields CDR1 SNHLY and CDR2 FYNNEI. This CDR3 contains 13 residues. This CDR3 reads CASRLQVNTEAFF. The CDR3 DNA reads as TGTGCCAGCAGGCTACAGGTTAACACTGAAGCTTTCTTT.

The chain employs TRBV7-9 and TRBJ2-5; possible D gene TRBD2, 6 bases. Germline V lookup: CDR1 SEHNR, CDR2 FQNEAQ (reference sequence). V lost 4 bases and J 7 bases, leaving 13 bases between the germline ends. CDR3 length: 13 residues. CDR3 nucleotide sequence: TGTGCCAGCAGCTGTAGACTAGATCTGACCCAGTACTTC. This sequence encodes CASSCRLDLTQYF.

This clonotype was found a few times. The chain couples TRBV5-1 to TRBJ2-5, with D uncertain. Trimming took 0 bases from V and 5 from J, leaving 14 bases between them. The CDR3 extends over 15 amino acids. CDR1 SGHRS and CDR2 YFSETQ come from the germline V gene. The CDR3 DNA reads as TGCGCCAGCAGCTTGGCAACGACGGGTTCGGAGACCCAGTACTTC. Its translation is CASSLATTGSETQYF.

For the CDR3, the DNA is TGTGCCAGCAGCCACCTCGGGGGGCGTTCACCCCTCCACTTT. Protein product: CASSHLGGRSPLHF. The rearrangement joins TRBV14 to TRBJ1-6; possibly TRBD1 for D (6 bases). CDR3 size: 14 residues. Trimming removed 3 bases at V and 9 bases at J, with 12 bases between. Germline lookup yields CDR1 SGHDN and CDR2 FVKESK.

In this sample, this clonotype turned up many times. The rearrangement links TRBV18 to TRBJ2-1, with TRBD1 identical over 7 bases. After removal of 3 bases from V and 4 bases from J, the junction contained 6 bases not matched to a gene. This CDR3 region has 15 residues. Germline CDR1 and CDR2: KGHSH and LQKENI. The CDR3 protein is CASSPRQGRYNEQFF. CDR3 coding DNA: TGTGCCAGCTCACCCCGACAGGGTCGGTACAATGAGCAGTTCTTC. Full variable domain (remainder filled in from reference TRBV18 and TRBJ2-1): NAGVMQNPRHLVRRRGQEARLRCSPMKGHSHVYWYRQLPEEGLKFMVYLQKENIIDESGMPKERFSAEFPKEGPSILRIQQVVRGDSAAYFCASSPRQGRYNEQFFGPGTRLTVL.

This clonotype was seen repeatedly, ten times or more. This chain links TRBV12-3 or TRBV12-4 with TRBJ2-2, with D tentatively TRBD1 or TRBD2 (5 bases each). This CDR3 has 20 residues. Trimming took 1 base from V and 0 from J, leaving 21 bases between them. This CDR3 is CASSLVFIFTRDANTGELFF. The CDR3 DNA follows: TGTGCCAGCAGTTTAGTATTCATCTTTACCCGGGACGCGAACACCGGGGAGCTGTTTTTT.

V usage is TRBV20-1 and J usage is TRBJ1-4, with no clear D. CDR3 length: 14 amino acids. V was pared by 1 base and J by 6 bases, with 12 bases between. Germline CDR1 is DFQATT and CDR2 is SNEGSKA (reference sequence). The CDR3 DNA reads TGCAGTGCTAGAGCCAGGAGGTTCGATGAAAAACTGTTTTTT. Translation: CSARARRFDEKLFF.

The chain links TRBV12-3 or TRBV12-4 to TRBJ1-5, with D possibly TRBD1 on 5 matching bases. The V end was cut by 5 bases, the J end by 0 bases, with 17 bases between. This CDR3 region has 17 residues. CDR3 loop: CASSPSGLGYSNQPQHF. The CDR3 nucleotides are TGTGCCAGCAGTCCGTCGGGGCTGGGGTATAGCAATCAGCCCCAGCATTTT.

The sample holds many counts of this clonotype. The rearrangement uses TRBV29-1 and TRBJ2-1; 14 bases are a match to TRBD2. Germline values: CDR1 SQVTM, CDR2 ANQGSEA. V gave up 5 bases and J gave up 7 bases; unmatched junction bases: 7. This CDR3 has 15 residues. Written as DNA, the CDR3 is TGCAGCGTTCGTGGGACTAGCGGGAGTACAAATGAGCAGTTCTTC. This sequence encodes CSVRGTSGSTNEQFF.

The chain combines TRBV5-5 with TRBJ2-1, with D perhaps TRBD2 (8 bases). From germline, CDR1 is SGHKS and CDR2 YYEKEE (reference sequence). The V and J ends lost 2 bases and 8 bases respectively, with 20 bases between them. The CDR3 is 16 residues long. CDR3 nucleotides: TGTGCCAGCAGCTTTGCGGGGGGACAGATTAACGATGAGCAGTTCTTC. Translated, it gives CASSFAGGQINDEQFF.

This clonotype occurred a few times. The chain recombines TRBV5-1 with TRBJ1-2; D is uncertain. This CDR3 spans 14 amino acids. Germline-derived CDR1 and CDR2 are SGHRS and YFSETQ. Trimming took 4 bases from V and 8 from J, leaving 18 bases between them. CDR3 nucleotides: TGCGCCAGCAGCGCATCCTGGCAGGCAGGAGGCTACACCTTC. This translates into CASSASWQAGGYTF.

This clonotype was counted a few times. This chain joins TRBV30 and TRBJ2-3; 11 bases agree with TRBD2. Trimming removed 5 bases from V and 5 bases from J; junction bases left unmatched: 9. The CDR3 totals 15 residues. Germline loops: CDR1 GTSNPN, CDR2 SVGIG (reference sequence). The CDR3 nucleotides read TGTGCCTGGTACAAACTAGCGGGAGTGTTAGATACGCAGTATTTT. It specifies CAWYKLAGVLDTQYF.

This clonotype has at least ten counts. The rearrangement links TRBV12-3 or TRBV12-4 to TRBJ2-3, with 7 bases fitting TRBD2. After removal of 6 bases from V and 1 base from J, the junction contained 7 bases not matched to a gene. This CDR3 spans 15 amino acids. DNA of the CDR3: TGTGCCAGCAGACTAATAGCGGGCCGCACAGATACGCAGTATTTT. Protein sequence: CASRLIAGRTDTQYF.

Of note for this clonotype: Possible read error: a much larger clone is one base away. The rearrangement uses TRBV20-1 and TRBJ2-3; D is ambiguous. The CDR3 runs 14 residues. Germline CDR1 reads DFQATT; CDR2 reads SNEGSKA (reference sequence). DNA of the CDR3: TGCCGTGCTAGAGCTTGGATAGCCACAGATACGCAGTATTTT. This encodes CRARAWIATDTQYF.

V is TRBV3-1 and J is TRBJ1-4; 7 bases agree with TRBD1. Germline lookup yields CDR1 LGHDT and CDR2 YNNKEL (reference sequence). With V trimmed by 4 bases and J by 10 bases, 9 bases remained unmatched. The CDR3 has 14 residues. The CDR3 region is CASSPQGTGGKLFF. The CDR3 DNA follows: TGTGCCAGCAGCCCACAGGGGACCGGTGGAAAACTGTTTTTT.

At least ten counts were recorded for this clonotype. This sequence joins TRBV29-1 and TRBJ2-1; 9 nucleotides match TRBD1. The CDR3 totals 15 residues. The V segment lost 4 bases and the J segment 2 bases; nucleotides outside the gene matches: 6. Per germline, CDR1 SQVTM and CDR2 ANQGSEA. CDR3 sequence reads: CSVVGTGGPYNEQFF. The CDR3 nucleotides read TGCAGCGTTGTAGGTACAGGGGGCCCCTACAATGAGCAGTTCTTC.

Comments on this clonotype: A much larger clonotype is one base distant, so this may be a read error. The V and J genes are TRBV7-2 and TRBJ2-7; no firm D call. Germline V CDR1 and CDR2: SGHTA, FQGNSA. This CDR3 is built from 14 residues. The V end was cut by 0 bases, the J end by 10 bases, with 16 bases between. The CDR3 is CASSLAREYSDQYF. In DNA form, the CDR3 reads TGTGCCAGCAGCTTAGCGCGTGAGTACTCCGATCAGTACTTC.

This clonotype occurred a few times. The rearrangement uses TRBV5-1 and TRBJ2-5; either TRBD1 or TRBD2 may fit D (6 bases each). V lost 1 base, J lost 6 bases, and 13 bases lay in between. This CDR3 comprises 14 residues. CDR1 is SGHRS and CDR2 is YFSETQ in the germline V gene. CDR3 coding DNA: TGCGCCAGCAGCTTGCGAATAGGGGGGCAGACCCAGTACTTC. Protein sequence: CASSLRIGGQTQYF.

The chain carries TRBV5-1 and TRBJ2-7; D ambiguous. The CDR3 loop spans 15 amino acids. Looked up from germline, CDR1 is SGHRS and CDR2 is YFSETQ. Trimming shortened V by 0 bases and J by 6 bases, and 16 bases separated the two germline ends. CDR3 sequence reads: CASSLAGSFFGEQYF. In DNA, the CDR3 is TGCGCCAGCAGCTTGGCCGGGTCCTTTTTCGGCGAGCAGTACTTC.

The chain carries TRBV6-2 or TRBV6-3 and TRBJ2-1, with D perhaps TRBD1 (6 bases). This CDR3 is 15 amino acids long. Germline CDR1 reads MNHEY; CDR2 reads SVGEGT. The V gene lost 7 bases and the J gene lost 3 bases, with 16 bases spanning the gap. Here the CDR3 reads CASNQQGNGYNEQFF. The DNA for the CDR3 is TGTGCCAGCAATCAACAGGGAAATGGCTACAATGAGCAGTTCTTC.